This T cell receptor (beta chain) was found in a study of cytomegalovirus exposure and HLA in healthy donors. Findings and limits, study-wide: When a later analysis compared HLA-associated TCR beta chains with equally common others, the HLA-associated chains turned out to be more clonally expanded and to have lower generation probabilities. An analysis that was carried out later associated 16,951 TCR beta sequences with HLA alleles at 0.05 false discovery rate. Follow-up analysis later connected one missense variant in DCLRE1C with trimming of TCR beta V- and J-genes. Among CMV-associated TCR beta chains, most appeared HLA-restricted in a later analysis.

The junction had 7 bases not matched to a gene; V was cut back by 6 bases and J by 4 bases. CDR1 is SGHVS and CDR2 is FQNEAQ in the germline V gene. CDR3 length: 14 amino acids. Note on this clone: Its specificity is unknown.

The PCR was carried out with 60 Vbeta primers and 13 Jbeta primers. Sequencing was performed with immunoSEQ multiplex PCR; in TCRdb, only in-frame clones are kept and a portion is missing. The sample yields about 150,000 clones, about 74% seen once. The material sequenced was PBMCs. The source is a woman in her thirties or forties in good health and CMV-seronegative. V gene TRBV7-8 combines with J gene TRBJ2-5, with 8 bases matching TRBD2. The CDR3 DNA reads as TGTGCCAGCAGTCTTTCCGCGGGAGGAGAGACCCAGTACTTC. Its protein is CASSLSAGGETQYF.